The clone carrying this TCR beta chain has a count of ten or more. This sample was included in a study of response to subunit inactivated influenza vaccine. The CDR3 has 13 amino acids. Trimming shortened V by 1 base and J by 6 bases, and 7 bases separated the two germline ends. Germline CDR1 reads SGHTA; CDR2 reads FQGNSA. Each CDR3 protein gets one entry after TCRdb re-called the RT-PCR reads with MiXCR. Of approximately 480,000 distinct CDR3 sequences listed, around 9.9% were seen once; the top ten hold approximately 12%. The sample in question was PBMCs from blood, obtained more than 35 days after vaccination. The origin of this receptor is a man between 45 and 60 years old who received an inactivated influenza vaccine. The chain recombines TRBV7-2 with TRBJ1-5; no firm D call. CDR3 sequence reads: CASSLVDSQPQHF. The CDR3 nucleotides read TGTGCCAGCAGCTTAGTGGATTCTCAGCCCCAGCATTTT.